This passage covers 5 T cell receptor beta chains from one sample sequenced in a study of T cell responses to AZD1222 COVID-19 vaccine. Produced via immunoSEQ multiplex PCR; TCRdb's table is partial and in-frame only. Here the sample spans 68,000 or so clones, roughly 86% being singletons. The specimen comprised peripheral blood, sampled on day 0 of AZD1222 vaccination. These receptors originate from an adult in good health.

The chain joins TRBV27 to TRBJ1-3; D gene unclear. Germline V lookup: CDR1 MNHEY, CDR2 SMNVEV (reference sequence). This CDR3 comprises 11 residues. The ends were cut back, 2 bases at V and 4 bases at J, with 0 bases in the middle. The CDR3 coding sequence is TGTGCCAGCAGTTTAGGAAACACCATATATTTT. This codes for CASSLGNTIYF.

The V call is TRBV4-1, the J call TRBJ2-5; 7 bases map to TRBD1. Germline trimming cut 5 bases from V and 2 bases from J; bases unmatched to any gene: 8. The CDR3 extends over 15 amino acids. Germline values: CDR1 MGHRA, CDR2 YSYEKL. This CDR3 is CASSYRDSKQETQYF. The CDR3 nucleotides are TGCGCCAGCAGCTACAGGGACAGTAAGCAAGAGACCCAGTACTTC.

The chain recombines TRBV28 with TRBJ1-4, with 7 bases fitting TRBD1. This CDR3 has 15 amino acids. Germline loops: CDR1 MDHEN, CDR2 SYDVKM. V lost 5 bases, J lost 11 bases, and 14 bases stayed unmatched. The CDR3 spells CASSTPPPTGEKLFF. As DNA, the CDR3 is TGTGCCAGCAGTACTCCCCCCCCCACAGGGGAGAAACTGTTTTTT.

This clone was detected only once. The chain couples TRBV14 to TRBJ1-1; D is uncertain. The germline gives CDR1 SGHDN, CDR2 FVKESK. Trimming removed 3 bases from V and 4 bases from J, with 9 bases in between. This CDR3 is 13 amino acids long. CDR3 loop: CASSHQDGTEAFF. The CDR3 region has the DNA TGTGCCAGCAGCCACCAGGACGGCACTGAAGCTTTCTTT.

The chain couples TRBV5-5 to TRBJ1-2, with 9 bases matching TRBD1. CDR1 SGHKS and CDR2 YYEKEE come from the germline V gene (reference sequence). The trim removed 3 bases at V and 4 bases at J, leaving 1 base unmatched. The CDR3 totals 13 residues. The CDR3 region is CASSSTGGYGYTF. The CDR3 DNA is TGTGCCAGCAGCTCGACAGGGGGCTATGGCTACACCTTC.